This TCR beta chain derives from a study of T cell responses to AZD1222 COVID-19 vaccine (dated by TCRdb to the early 2020s). For the study in its entirety: TCR sequencing was performed for fewer than 250 trial participants, of whom roughly 200 were given two doses of AZD1222 and around 25 were given two doses of MenACWY control vaccine. Trial participants were enrolled into age subgroups of 18-55, 56-69 and 70-plus years, which contained 148, 28 and 57 TCR-sequenced participants, respectively. Paper-wide results and their limitations: A significant rise in spike-specific TCR breadth and depth was observed after two AZD1222 doses relative to day 0 and relative to MenACWY recipients. Conclusions about previously exposed vaccinees are limited because only a handful of AZD1222 recipients were SARS-CoV-2 seropositive at baseline. Because no day 14 peak-response samples were available, repertoires were characterized only after the peak T cell response. In the small 56-69-year group, the increase in depth fell short of significance, most likely because of low power. Participants were mostly white British, with more females than males. The authors suggested clonal diversity may have been underestimated. The whole spike protein was spanned by vaccine-associated CD4 TCRs, and dominant responses were seen in regions 160-218 and 743-854. Reportedly, almost half of the unique spike-specific TCRs recognized epitopes lying outside the regions that are mutated in the B.1.351 and B.1.1.7 variants.

The CDR3 regions of human TCRbeta chains were subjected to immunosequencing. Per the source publication's procedure: TCRs in the repertoires were compared against a reference library of SARS-CoV-2-specific TCRs that had been generated with the MIRA antigen-specificity platform. Breadth was defined as the fraction of unique TCRs that were SARS-CoV-2-associated. Depth was defined as the fraction of total T cells that were SARS-CoV-2-associated. Using the MIRA data, each spike-specific TCR was mapped to the spike region that the TCR reacts to and placed in a CD4 or CD8 class. Log10-transformed breadth and depth values were compared by one-way ANOVA with Sidak's multiple comparisons tests. TCRdb took this table from immuneACCESS and kept in-frame rearrangements with V and J called. Such tables lack part of the clones; where checked against another copy, unresolved V genes explain under half of the gap, and the rest is unexplained. That table is the source of V, J and clone size, and D and trimming were worked out from the DNA. The sample table lists roughly 58,000 clones, about 91% of them with a count of one. The ten top clones hold 6% to 7.5% of the sample.

This specimen's time point label, per the study, means: about 28 days (+/-7) after the second vaccine dose. AZD1222 recipients given second doses at about 4 weeks or at about 12 weeks were pooled, since spike-specific TCR depth and breadth were not found to differ between the two schedules. Vaccinee samples came from UK trials COV001 and COV002, including a single-blind randomized controlled phase 2/3 trial of AZD1222 (ChAdOx1 nCoV-19) in healthy adults. For TCRbeta chain sequencing, PBMC samples were collected from trial participants at day 0 and at day 28 after the second dose. Worth noting for this clone: Its binding antigen is unknown. No base-level quality is on record; no much larger clone is a single base apart.

This clonotype was obtained from an adult who received the AZD1222 COVID-19 vaccine. The source material was peripheral blood, sampled 28 days after the second AZD1222 dose.

The CDR3 reads CASSLSLAGYNEQFF. In nucleotide form, the sequence is TGTGCCAGCAGTTTATCTCTAGCGGGGTACAATGAGCAGTTCTTC. This receptor chain uses TRBV28 and TRBJ2-1; the junction holds 9 bases that match TRBD2. Unmatched junction bases come to 2, with V trimmed by 1 base and J by 4 bases. From the cysteine through the phenylalanine, the CDR3 covers 15 amino acids. Only CDR3 DNA is held: 45 bases, read in frame from base 1. The germline V gene sets CDR1 to MDHEN and CDR2 to SYDVKM.